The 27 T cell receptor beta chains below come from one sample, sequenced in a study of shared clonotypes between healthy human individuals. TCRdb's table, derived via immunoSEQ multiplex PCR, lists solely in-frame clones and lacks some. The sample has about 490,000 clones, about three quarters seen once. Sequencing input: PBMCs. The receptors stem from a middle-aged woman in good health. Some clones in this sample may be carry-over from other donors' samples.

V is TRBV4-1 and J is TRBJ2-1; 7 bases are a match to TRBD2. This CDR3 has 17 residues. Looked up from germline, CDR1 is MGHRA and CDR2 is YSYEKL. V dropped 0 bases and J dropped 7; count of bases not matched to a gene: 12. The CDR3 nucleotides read TGCGCCAGCAGCCAAGATTCCGGACTAGTTCTGGGGAATGAGCAGTTCTTC. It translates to CASSQDSGLVLGNEQFF.

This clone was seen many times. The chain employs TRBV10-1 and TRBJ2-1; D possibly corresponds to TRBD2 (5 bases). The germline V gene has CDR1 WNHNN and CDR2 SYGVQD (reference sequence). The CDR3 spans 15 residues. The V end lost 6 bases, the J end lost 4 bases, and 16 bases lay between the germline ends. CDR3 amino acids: CASSDYGPKYNEQFF. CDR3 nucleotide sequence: TGCGCCAGCAGCGACTACGGGCCCAAATACAATGAGCAGTTCTTC.

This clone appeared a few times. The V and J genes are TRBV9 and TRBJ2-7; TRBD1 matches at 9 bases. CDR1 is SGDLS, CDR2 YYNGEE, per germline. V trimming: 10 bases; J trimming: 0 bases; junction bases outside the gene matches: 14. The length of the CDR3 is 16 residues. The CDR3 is CAARDRARPVSYEQYF. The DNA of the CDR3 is TGTGCCGCCCGGGACAGGGCCCGCCCGGTCTCCTACGAGCAGTACTTC. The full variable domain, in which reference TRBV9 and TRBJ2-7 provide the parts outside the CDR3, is DSGVTQTPKHLITATGQRVTLRCSPRSGDLSVYWYQQSLDQGLQFLIQYYNGEERAKGNILERFSAQQFPDLHSELNLSSLELGDSALYFCAARDRARPVSYEQYFGPGTRLTVT.

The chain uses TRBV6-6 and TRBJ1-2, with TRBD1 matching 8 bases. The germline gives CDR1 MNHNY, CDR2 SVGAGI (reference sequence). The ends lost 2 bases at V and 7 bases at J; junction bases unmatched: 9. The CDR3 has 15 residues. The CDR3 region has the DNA TGTGCCAGCAGTTACCTCACTGGGACAGGCGGTGGCTACACCTTC. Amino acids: CASSYLTGTGGGYTF.

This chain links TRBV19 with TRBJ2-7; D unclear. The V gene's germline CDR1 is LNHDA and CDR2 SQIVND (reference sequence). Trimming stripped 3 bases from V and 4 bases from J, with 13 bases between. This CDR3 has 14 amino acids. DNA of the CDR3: TGTGCCAGTAGTATCCGAAGCAGTTTTTACGAGCAGTACTTC. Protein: CASSIRSSFYEQYF. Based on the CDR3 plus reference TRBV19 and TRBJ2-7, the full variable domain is DGGITQSPKYLFRKEGQNVTLSCEQNLNHDAMYWYRQDPGQGLRLIYYSQIVNDFQKGDIAEGYSVSREKKESFPLTVTSAQKNPTAFYLCASSIRSSFYEQYFGPGTRLTVT.

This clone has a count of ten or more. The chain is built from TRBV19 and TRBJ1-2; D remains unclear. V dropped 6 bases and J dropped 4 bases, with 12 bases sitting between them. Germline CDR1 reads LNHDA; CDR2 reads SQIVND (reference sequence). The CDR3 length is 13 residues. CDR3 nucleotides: TGTGCCAGTAGGGCGGTCGGCACCTATGGCTACACCTTC. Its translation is CASRAVGTYGYTF.

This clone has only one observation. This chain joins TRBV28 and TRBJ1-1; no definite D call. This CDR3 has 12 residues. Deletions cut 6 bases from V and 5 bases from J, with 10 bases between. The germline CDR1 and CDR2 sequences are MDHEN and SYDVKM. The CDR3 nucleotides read TGTGCCAGCAGCCTCCGTATGACTGAAGCTTTCTTT. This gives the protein CASSLRMTEAFF.

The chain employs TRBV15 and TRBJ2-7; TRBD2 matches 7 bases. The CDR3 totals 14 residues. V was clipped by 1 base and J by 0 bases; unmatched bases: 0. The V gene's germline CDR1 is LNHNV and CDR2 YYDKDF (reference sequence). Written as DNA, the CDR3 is TGTGCCACCAGCAGAGGCGGGAGCTCCTACGAGCAGTACTTC. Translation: CATSRGGSSYEQYF.

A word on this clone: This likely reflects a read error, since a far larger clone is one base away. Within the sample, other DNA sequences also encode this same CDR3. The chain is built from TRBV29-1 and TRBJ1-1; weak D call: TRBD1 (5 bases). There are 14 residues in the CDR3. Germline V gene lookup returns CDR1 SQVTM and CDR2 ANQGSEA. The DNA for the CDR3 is TGCAGCGTTGCCTCCGGGGCGTCGAACACCGAAGCTTTCTTT. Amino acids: CSVASGASNTEAFF. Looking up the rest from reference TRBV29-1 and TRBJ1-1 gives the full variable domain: SAVISQKPSRDICQRGTSLTIQCQVDSQVTMMFWYRQQPGQSLTLIATANQGSEATYESGFVIDKFPISRPNLTFSTLTVSNMSPEDSSIYLCSVASGASNTEAFFGQGTRLTVV.

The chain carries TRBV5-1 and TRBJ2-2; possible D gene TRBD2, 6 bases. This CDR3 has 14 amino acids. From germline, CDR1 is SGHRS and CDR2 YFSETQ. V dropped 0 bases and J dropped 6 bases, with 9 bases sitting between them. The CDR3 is CASSLGLVPGELFF. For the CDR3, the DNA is TGCGCCAGCAGCTTGGGACTAGTTCCCGGGGAGCTGTTTTTT. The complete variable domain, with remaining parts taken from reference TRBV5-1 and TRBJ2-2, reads KAGVTQTPRYLIKTRGQQVTLSCSPISGHRSVSWYQQTPGQGLQFLFEYFSETQRNKGNFPGRFSGRQFSNSRSEMNVSTLELGDSALYLCASSLGLVPGELFFGEGSRLTVL.

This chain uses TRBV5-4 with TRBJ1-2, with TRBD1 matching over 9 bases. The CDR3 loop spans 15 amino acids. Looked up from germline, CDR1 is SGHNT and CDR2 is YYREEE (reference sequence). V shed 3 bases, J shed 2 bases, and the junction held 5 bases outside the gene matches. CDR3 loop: CASSYRDRENYGYTF. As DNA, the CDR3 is TGTGCCAGCAGCTACCGGGACAGGGAGAACTATGGCTACACCTTC.

DNA of the CDR3: TGTGCCAGCAGCGGGGACTTCCAAGAGACCCAGTACTTC. Translating gives CASSGDFQETQYF. The V call is TRBV2, the J call TRBJ2-5; perhaps TRBD2 as D (6 bases). There are 13 residues in the CDR3. Germline-derived CDR1 and CDR2 are SNHLY and FYNNEI. Trimming pared 6 bases from V and 1 base from J, leaving 9 bases between.

CDR3 sequence (DNA): TGTGCCAGCAGCGAACGGACAGCACTTAATGAAAAACTGTTTTTT. Translating gives CASSERTALNEKLFF. The chain couples TRBV5-8 to TRBJ1-4; D might be TRBD1 (6 bases). This CDR3 is 15 amino acids long. CDR1 SGHTS and CDR2 YDEGEE come from the germline V gene. Between the trimmed V and J ends, which lost 4 bases and 4 bases, there was a span of 14 bases.

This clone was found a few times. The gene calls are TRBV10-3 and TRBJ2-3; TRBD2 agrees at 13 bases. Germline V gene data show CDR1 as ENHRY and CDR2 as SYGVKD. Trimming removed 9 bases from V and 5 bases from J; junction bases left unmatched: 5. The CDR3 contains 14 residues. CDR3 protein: CAIAGLAGRDTQYF. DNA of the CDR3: TGTGCCATTGCGGGACTAGCGGGACGAGATACGCAGTATTTT.

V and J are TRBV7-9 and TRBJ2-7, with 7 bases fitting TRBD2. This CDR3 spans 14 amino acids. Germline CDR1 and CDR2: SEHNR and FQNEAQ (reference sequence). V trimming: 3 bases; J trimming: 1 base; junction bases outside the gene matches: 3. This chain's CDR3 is CASSLGAGSYEQYF. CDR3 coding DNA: TGTGCCAGCAGCTTGGGAGCGGGGTCCTACGAGCAGTACTTC.

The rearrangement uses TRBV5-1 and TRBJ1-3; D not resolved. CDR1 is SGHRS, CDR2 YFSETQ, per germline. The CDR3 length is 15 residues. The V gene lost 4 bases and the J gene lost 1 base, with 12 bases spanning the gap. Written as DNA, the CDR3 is TGCGCCAGCAGCACATCTGGGGTATCTGGAAACACCATATATTTT. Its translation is CASSTSGVSGNTIYF.

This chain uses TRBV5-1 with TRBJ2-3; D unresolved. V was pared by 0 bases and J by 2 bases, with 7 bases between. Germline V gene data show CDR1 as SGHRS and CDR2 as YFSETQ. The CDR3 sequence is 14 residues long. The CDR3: CASSLAQDTDTQYF. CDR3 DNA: TGCGCCAGCAGCTTGGCCCAGGACACAGATACGCAGTATTTT.

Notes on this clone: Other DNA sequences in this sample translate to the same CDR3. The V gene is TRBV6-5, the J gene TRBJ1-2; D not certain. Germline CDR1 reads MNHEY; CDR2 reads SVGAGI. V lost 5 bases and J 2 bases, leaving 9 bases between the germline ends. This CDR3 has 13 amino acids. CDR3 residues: CASSPSPNYGYTF. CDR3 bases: TGTGCCAGCAGTCCCTCACCCAACTATGGCTACACCTTC.

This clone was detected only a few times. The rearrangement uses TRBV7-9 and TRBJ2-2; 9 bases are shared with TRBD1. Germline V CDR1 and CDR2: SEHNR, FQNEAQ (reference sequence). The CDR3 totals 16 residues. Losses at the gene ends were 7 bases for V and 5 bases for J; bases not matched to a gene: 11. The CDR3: CASTTDRGLETGELFF. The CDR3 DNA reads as TGTGCCAGCACCACGGACAGGGGATTGGAGACCGGGGAGCTGTTTTTT.

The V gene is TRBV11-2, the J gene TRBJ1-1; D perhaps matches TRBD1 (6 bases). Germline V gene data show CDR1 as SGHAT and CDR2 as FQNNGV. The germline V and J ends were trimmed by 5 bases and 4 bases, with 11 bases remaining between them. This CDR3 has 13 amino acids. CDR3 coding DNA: TGTGCCAGCAGCACCACAGGGCTCACTGAAGCTTTCTTT. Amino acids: CASSTTGLTEAFF.

Here the CDR3 reads CASSVASADEQYF. In DNA, the CDR3 is TGTGCCAGCAGCGTAGCTTCAGCGGACGAGCAGTACTTC. This chain uses TRBV9 with TRBJ2-7, with TRBD2 as a possible D gene (5 bases). The germline V gene has CDR1 SGDLS and CDR2 YYNGEE. Trimming took 0 bases from V and 5 from J, leaving 9 bases between them. The CDR3 sequence is 13 residues long.

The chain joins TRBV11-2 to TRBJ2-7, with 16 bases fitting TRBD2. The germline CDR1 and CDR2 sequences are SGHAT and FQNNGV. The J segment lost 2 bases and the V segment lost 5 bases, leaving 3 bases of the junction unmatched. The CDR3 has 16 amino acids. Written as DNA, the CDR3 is TGTGCCAGCAGCCTTGGGACTAGCGGGAGGGCCTACGAGCAGTACTTC. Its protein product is CASSLGTSGRAYEQYF.

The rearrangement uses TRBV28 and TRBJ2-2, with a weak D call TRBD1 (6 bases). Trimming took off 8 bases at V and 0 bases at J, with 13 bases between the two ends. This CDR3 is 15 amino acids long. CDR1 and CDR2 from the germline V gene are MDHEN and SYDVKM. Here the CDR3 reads CASLRGLPNTGELFF. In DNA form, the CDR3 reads TGTGCCAGCCTCAGGGGCTTACCGAACACCGGGGAGCTGTTTTTT.

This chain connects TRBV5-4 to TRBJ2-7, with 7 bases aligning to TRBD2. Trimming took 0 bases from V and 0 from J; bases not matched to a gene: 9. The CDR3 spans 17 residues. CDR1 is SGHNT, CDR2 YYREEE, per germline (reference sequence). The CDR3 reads CASSLAPSGGSSYEQYF. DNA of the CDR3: TGTGCCAGCAGCTTGGCCCCTAGCGGAGGTAGCTCCTACGAGCAGTACTTC.

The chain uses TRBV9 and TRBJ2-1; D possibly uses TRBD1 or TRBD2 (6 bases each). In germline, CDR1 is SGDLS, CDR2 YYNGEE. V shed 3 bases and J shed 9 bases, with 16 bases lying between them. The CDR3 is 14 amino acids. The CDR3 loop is CASSAVERGVEQFF. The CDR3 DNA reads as TGTGCCAGCAGCGCCGTCGAGAGGGGGGTTGAGCAGTTCTTC.

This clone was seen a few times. CDR3 sequence reads: CASSQAGLAGGVQFF. CDR3 bases: TGCGCCAGCAGCCAAGCGGGACTAGCGGGAGGGGTGCAGTTCTTC. The rearrangement joins TRBV4-3 to TRBJ2-1; 16 bases fit TRBD2. The CDR3 length is 15 residues. The V gene's germline CDR1 is LGHNA and CDR2 YSLEER. The ends lost 1 base at V and 12 bases at J; junction bases unmatched: 3.

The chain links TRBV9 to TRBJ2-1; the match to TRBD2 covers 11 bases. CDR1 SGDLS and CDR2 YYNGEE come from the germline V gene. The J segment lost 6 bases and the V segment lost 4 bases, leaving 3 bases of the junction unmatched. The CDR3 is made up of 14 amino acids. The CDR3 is CASSTLAGGNEQFF. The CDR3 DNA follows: TGTGCCAGCAGCACTCTAGCGGGAGGCAATGAGCAGTTCTTC.